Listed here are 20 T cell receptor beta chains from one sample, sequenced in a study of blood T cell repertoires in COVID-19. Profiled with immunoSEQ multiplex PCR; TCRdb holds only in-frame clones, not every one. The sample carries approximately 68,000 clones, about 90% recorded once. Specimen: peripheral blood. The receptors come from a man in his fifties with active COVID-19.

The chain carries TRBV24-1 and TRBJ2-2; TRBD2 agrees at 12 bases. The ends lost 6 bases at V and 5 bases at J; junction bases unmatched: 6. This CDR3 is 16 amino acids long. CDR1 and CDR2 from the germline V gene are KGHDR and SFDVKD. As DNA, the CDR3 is TGTGCCACCAGTTCACTAGCGGGAGGCTGGACCGGGGAGCTGTTTTTT. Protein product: CATSSLAGGWTGELFF.

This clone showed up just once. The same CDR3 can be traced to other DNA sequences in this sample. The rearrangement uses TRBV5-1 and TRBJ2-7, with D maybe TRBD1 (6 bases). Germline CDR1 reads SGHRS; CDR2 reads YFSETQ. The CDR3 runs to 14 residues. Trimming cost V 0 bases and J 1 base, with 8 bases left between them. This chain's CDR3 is CASSLDTGSYEQYF. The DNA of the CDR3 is TGCGCCAGCAGCTTGGATACAGGGTCCTACGAGCAGTACTTC.

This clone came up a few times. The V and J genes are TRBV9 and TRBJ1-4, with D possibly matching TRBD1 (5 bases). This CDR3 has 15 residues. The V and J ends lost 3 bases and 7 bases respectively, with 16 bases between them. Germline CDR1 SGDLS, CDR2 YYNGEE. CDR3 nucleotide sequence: TGTGCCAGCAGCGCCGCGGGACTTTGGTCTGAAAAACTGTTTTTT. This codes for CASSAAGLWSEKLFF. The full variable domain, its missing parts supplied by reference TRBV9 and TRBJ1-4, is DSGVTQTPKHLITATGQRVTLRCSPRSGDLSVYWYQQSLDQGLQFLIQYYNGEERAKGNILERFSAQQFPDLHSELNLSSLELGDSALYFCASSAAGLWSEKLFFGSGTQLSVL.

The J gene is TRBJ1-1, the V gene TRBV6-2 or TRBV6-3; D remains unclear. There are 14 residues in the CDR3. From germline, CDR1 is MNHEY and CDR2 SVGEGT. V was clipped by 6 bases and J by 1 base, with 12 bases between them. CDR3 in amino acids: CASSSSGRNTEAFF. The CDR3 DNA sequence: TGTGCCAGCAGCTCCTCGGGGAGGAACACTGAAGCTTTCTTT.

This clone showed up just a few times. CDR3 in DNA: TGTGCCAGCAGTACCCGGGACAGGGCTAACTATGGCTACACCTTC. Translated: CASSTRDRANYGYTF. V and J are TRBV27 and TRBJ1-2, with 9 bases aligning to TRBD1. Per germline, CDR1 MNHEY and CDR2 SMNVEV (reference sequence). V dropped 5 bases and J dropped 0; count of bases not matched to a gene: 4. This CDR3 region has 15 residues.

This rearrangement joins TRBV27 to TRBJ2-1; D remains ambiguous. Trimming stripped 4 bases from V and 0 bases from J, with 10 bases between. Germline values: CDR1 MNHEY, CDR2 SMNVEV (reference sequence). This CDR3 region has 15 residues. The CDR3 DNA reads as TGTGCCAGCAGTTCCCCCACGAGCTCCTACAATGAGCAGTTCTTC. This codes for CASSSPTSSYNEQFF.

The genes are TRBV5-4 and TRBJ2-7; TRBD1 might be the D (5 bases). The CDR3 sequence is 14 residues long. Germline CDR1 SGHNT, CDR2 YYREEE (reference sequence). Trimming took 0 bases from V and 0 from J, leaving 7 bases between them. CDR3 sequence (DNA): TGTGCCAGCAGCTTGGATACAGGCTCCTACGAGCAGTACTTC. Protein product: CASSLDTGSYEQYF.

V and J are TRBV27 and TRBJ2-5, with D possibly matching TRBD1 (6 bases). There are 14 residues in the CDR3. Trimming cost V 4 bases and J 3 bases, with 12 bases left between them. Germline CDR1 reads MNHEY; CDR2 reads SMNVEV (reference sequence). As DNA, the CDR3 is TGTGCCAGCAGTTCGTGGACAGCCAAAGAGACCCAGTACTTC. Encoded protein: CASSSWTAKETQYF.

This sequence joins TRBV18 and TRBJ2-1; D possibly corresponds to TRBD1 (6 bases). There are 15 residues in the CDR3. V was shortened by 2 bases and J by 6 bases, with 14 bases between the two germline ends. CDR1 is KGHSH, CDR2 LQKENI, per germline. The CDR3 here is CASSPEGVKGNEQFF. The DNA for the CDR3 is TGTGCCAGCTCACCAGAGGGGGTTAAGGGCAATGAGCAGTTCTTC.

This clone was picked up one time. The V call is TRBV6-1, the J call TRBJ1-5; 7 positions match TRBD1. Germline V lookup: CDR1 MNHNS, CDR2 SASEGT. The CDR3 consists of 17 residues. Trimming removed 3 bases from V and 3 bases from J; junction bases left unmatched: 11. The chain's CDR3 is CASSEGAGGKVNQPQHF. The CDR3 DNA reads TGTGCCAGCAGTGAGGGAGCAGGGGGAAAGGTCAATCAGCCCCAGCATTTT.

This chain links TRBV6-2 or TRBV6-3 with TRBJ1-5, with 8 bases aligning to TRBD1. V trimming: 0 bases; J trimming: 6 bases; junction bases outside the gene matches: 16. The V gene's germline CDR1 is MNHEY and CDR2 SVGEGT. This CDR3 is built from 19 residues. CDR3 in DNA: TGTGCCAGCAGTTACTCGATTGATCGAGCCCCAGGGGGCGGTCAGCCCCAGCATTTT. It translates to CASSYSIDRAPGGGQPQHF.

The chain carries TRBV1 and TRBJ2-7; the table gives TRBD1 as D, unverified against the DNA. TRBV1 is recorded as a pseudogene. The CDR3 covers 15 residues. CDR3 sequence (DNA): TGCACCAGCAGCCAGATTCAGGAGGGGGCAGGGGAGCAGTACTTC. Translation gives CTSSQIQEGAGEQYF.

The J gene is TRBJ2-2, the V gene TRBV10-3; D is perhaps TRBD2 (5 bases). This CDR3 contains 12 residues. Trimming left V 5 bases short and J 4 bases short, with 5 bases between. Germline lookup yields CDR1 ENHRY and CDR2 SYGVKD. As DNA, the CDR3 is TGTGCCATCAGTCGGGGCACCGGGGAGCTGTTTTTT. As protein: CAISRGTGELFF.

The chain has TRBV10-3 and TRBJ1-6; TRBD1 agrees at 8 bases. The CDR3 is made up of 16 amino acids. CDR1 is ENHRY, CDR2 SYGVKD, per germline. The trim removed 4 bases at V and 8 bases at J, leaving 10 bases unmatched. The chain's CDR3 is CAISGGLDRVDSPLHF. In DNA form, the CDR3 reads TGTGCCATCAGTGGGGGTTTGGACAGGGTGGATTCACCCCTCCACTTT.

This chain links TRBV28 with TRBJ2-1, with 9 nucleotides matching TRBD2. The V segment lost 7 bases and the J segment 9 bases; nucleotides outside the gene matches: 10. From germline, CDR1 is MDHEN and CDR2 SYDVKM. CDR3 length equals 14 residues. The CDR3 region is CASTIPLAGREQFF. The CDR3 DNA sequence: TGTGCCAGCACAATCCCCCTAGCGGGACGTGAGCAGTTCTTC.

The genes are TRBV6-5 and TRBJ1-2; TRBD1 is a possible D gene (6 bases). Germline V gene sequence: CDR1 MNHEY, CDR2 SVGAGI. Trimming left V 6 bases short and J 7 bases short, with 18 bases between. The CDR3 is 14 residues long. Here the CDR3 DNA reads TGTGCCAGCAGCCCCGGATGGGGGCTTAGTGGCTACACCTTC. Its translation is CASSPGWGLSGYTF.

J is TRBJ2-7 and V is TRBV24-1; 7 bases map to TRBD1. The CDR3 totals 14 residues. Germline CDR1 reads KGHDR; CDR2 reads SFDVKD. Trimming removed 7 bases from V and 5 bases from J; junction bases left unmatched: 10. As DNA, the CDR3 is TGTGCCACCAGCGTGACAGGGAAGGCGGACGAGCAGTACTTC. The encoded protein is CATSVTGKADEQYF.

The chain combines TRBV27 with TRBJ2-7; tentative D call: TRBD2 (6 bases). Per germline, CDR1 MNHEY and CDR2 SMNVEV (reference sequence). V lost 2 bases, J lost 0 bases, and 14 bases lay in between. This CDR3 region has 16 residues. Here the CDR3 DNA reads TGTGCCAGCAGTTTAACTCTAGCGACCGCCTCCTACGAGCAGTACTTC. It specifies CASSLTLATASYEQYF.

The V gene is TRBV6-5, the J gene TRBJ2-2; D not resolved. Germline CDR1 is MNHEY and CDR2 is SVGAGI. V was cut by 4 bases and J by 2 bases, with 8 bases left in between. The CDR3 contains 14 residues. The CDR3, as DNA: TGTGCCAGCAGTTCCCCGTCCAACACCGGGGAGCTGTTTTTT. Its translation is CASSSPSNTGELFF.

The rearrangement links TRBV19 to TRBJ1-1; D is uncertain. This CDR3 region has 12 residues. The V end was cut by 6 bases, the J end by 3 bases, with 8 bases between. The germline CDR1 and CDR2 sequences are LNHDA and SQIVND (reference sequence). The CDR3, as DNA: TGTGCCAGTAGCCCGAGAGACACTGAAGCTTTCTTT. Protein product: CASSPRDTEAFF. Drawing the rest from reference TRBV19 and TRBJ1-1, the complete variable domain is DGGITQSPKYLFRKEGQNVTLSCEQNLNHDAMYWYRQDPGQGLRLIYYSQIVNDFQKGDIAEGYSVSREKKESFPLTVTSAQKNPTAFYLCASSPRDTEAFFGQGTRLTVV.